These 20 T cell receptor beta chains came from one sample sequenced in a study of blood T cell repertoires in COVID-19. TCRdb's table, derived via immunoSEQ multiplex PCR, lists solely in-frame clones and lacks some. Here the sample spans roughly 130,000 clones, around nine tenths being singletons. The sample comprised peripheral blood. The source is a man between 60 and 70 years old with active or convalescent COVID-19.

The chain is built from TRBV27 and TRBJ1-5; D might be TRBD1 (5 bases). With 6 bases removed from V and 4 bases from J, the gap between germline ends came to 19 bases. CDR3 size: 16 residues. In germline, CDR1 is MNHEY, CDR2 SMNVEV (reference sequence). Written as DNA, the CDR3 is TGTGCCAGCAGGGCCAGCGGGGGGAACGGGAATCAGCCCCAGCATTTT. Protein sequence: CASRASGGNGNQPQHF.

This clone occurred once. The same CDR3 can be traced to other DNA sequences in this sample. The chain recombines TRBV3-1 (or the pseudogene TRBV3-2) with TRBJ1-2; D gene ambiguous. The CDR3 consists of 11 residues. V lost 1 base, J lost 8 bases, and 5 bases lay in between. Germline CDR1 reads LGHDT; CDR2 reads YNNKEL (reference sequence). The CDR3 here is CASSQAGGYTF. The DNA of the CDR3 is TGTGCCAGCAGCCAAGCGGGGGGCTACACCTTC.

The gene calls are TRBV24-1 and TRBJ2-1; TRBD1 agrees at 9 bases. J gave up 5 bases and V 1 base, and 5 bases lay outside the gene matches. Germline CDR1 reads KGHDR; CDR2 reads SFDVKD. This CDR3 spans 16 amino acids. This CDR3 is CATSDFRDRENNEQFF. CDR3 in DNA: TGTGCCACCAGTGATTTCCGGGACAGGGAAAACAATGAGCAGTTCTTC.

The chain joins TRBV6-5 to TRBJ1-5; TRBD1 matches 8 bases. Germline CDR1 and CDR2: MNHEY and SVGAGI. CDR3 size: 15 residues. Unmatched junction bases numbered 11, after V lost 6 bases and J lost 7 bases. The CDR3 DNA follows: TGTGCCAGCAGGATGACAGGGGAGGGACGCCAGCCCCAGCATTTT. It yields the protein CASRMTGEGRQPQHF.

V is TRBV4-3 and J is TRBJ1-1, with no clear D. V was shortened by 4 bases and J by 6 bases, with 12 bases between the two germline ends. The CDR3 length is 13 residues. In germline, CDR1 is LGHNA, CDR2 YSLEER. This CDR3 is CASSREARAEAFF. The CDR3, as DNA: TGCGCCAGCAGCCGAGAGGCGCGGGCTGAAGCTTTCTTT.

This sequence joins TRBV4-2 and TRBJ1-6; D gene uncertain. CDR1 and CDR2 from the germline V gene are LGHNA and YNFKEQ. V was clipped by 0 bases and J by 4 bases, with 10 bases between them. The CDR3 is 16 amino acids. In nucleotides, the CDR3 is TGTGCCAGCAGCCAAGAGGCATCAGTTTATAATTCACCCCTCCACTTT. This encodes CASSQEASVYNSPLHF.

The chain carries TRBV9 and TRBJ1-2; TRBD1 matches 7 bases. This CDR3 region has 13 residues. The trim removed 4 bases at V and 3 bases at J, leaving 3 bases unmatched. Germline-derived CDR1 and CDR2 are SGDLS and YYNGEE. The DNA for the CDR3 is TGTGCCAGCAGCTCCGGGACAGACTATGGCTACACCTTC. This gives the protein CASSSGTDYGYTF.

Concerning this clone itself: At one end the junction does not follow the germline gene, possibly because of a read error. The chain recombines TRBV28 with TRBJ1-4; perhaps TRBD1 as D (5 bases). The CDR3 totals 12 residues. CDR1 is MDHEN and CDR2 is SYDVKM in the germline V gene. As DNA, the CDR3 is TGTGCCAGCAGTTTACCTGGCGGGACGCAGGTTTTT. Protein sequence: CASSLPGGTQVF.

The chain employs TRBV2 and TRBJ2-1; D is perhaps TRBD2 (5 bases). There are 13 residues in the CDR3. The germline CDR1 and CDR2 sequences are SNHLY and FYNNEI. Trimming removed 7 bases from V and 3 bases from J, with 10 bases in between. CDR3 coding DNA: TGTGCCAGCACGTTGGGGAGCTACAATGAGCAGTTCTTC. It yields the protein CASTLGSYNEQFF.

A single count supports this clone. V usage is TRBV6-5 and J usage is TRBJ1-5, with unresolved D. Germline V gene sequence: CDR1 MNHEY, CDR2 SVGAGI. The CDR3 is made up of 15 amino acids. Trimming removed 6 bases from V and 3 bases from J, with 15 bases in between. CDR3 sequence (DNA): TGTGCCAGCAGCCTAAGCGGCAGCTACAATCAGCCCCAGCATTTT. It encodes CASSLSGSYNQPQHF.

This sequence joins TRBV28 and TRBJ2-7; 12 bases are shared with TRBD2. J lost 4 bases, V lost 9 bases, and 7 bases had no gene match. From germline, CDR1 is MDHEN and CDR2 SYDVKM. This CDR3 is built from 14 residues. In DNA, the CDR3 is TGTGCCAGTTTTTCCGGGACTAGCGGGTACGAGCAGTACTTC. This gives the protein CASFSGTSGYEQYF.

The CDR3 sequence: CASSLTSGIYNEQFF. CDR3 sequence (DNA): TGCGCCAGCAGCTTAACTAGCGGGATTTACAATGAGCAGTTCTTC. This chain joins TRBV5-1 and TRBJ2-1; 10 bases are shared with TRBD2. Germline V gives CDR1 SGHRS, CDR2 YFSETQ. Trimming cost V 2 bases and J 4 bases; bases outside gene matches: 3. The CDR3 consists of 15 residues.

The chain uses TRBV5-6 and TRBJ2-4; D perhaps matches TRBD2 (6 bases). This CDR3 has 15 residues. Trimming stripped 4 bases from V and 4 bases from J, with 15 bases between. Germline V gene lookup returns CDR1 SGHDT and CDR2 YYEEEE. The CDR3 is CASSPYGTPKNIQYF. CDR3 nucleotides: TGTGCCAGCAGCCCCTACGGGACTCCTAAAAACATTCAGTACTTC.

The sample holds a few counts of this clone. CDR3 nucleotides: TGTGCCAGCAGCGACAACCTAGCGATTCCGGCTTTCTTT. Encoded protein: CASSDNLAIPAFF. The V gene is TRBV7-3, the J gene TRBJ1-1, with D hard to call. V was pared by 5 bases and J by 11 bases, with 18 bases between. The CDR3 runs to 13 residues. Germline CDR1 SGHTA, CDR2 FQGTGA.

The J gene is TRBJ2-7, the V gene TRBV28, with TRBD1 matching 7 bases. CDR3 length equals 16 residues. Germline CDR1 and CDR2: MDHEN and SYDVKM. V gave up 3 bases and J gave up 1 base; unmatched junction bases: 9. CDR3 protein: CASSFGPRTGSYEQYF. The CDR3 nucleotides are TGTGCCAGCAGTTTCGGGCCCAGGACAGGATCCTACGAGCAGTACTTC.

CDR3 loop: CASSPLGYEQYF. CDR3 sequence (DNA): TGTGCCAGCTCACCACTCGGTTACGAGCAGTACTTC. The J gene is TRBJ2-7, the V gene TRBV18, with no clear D. Per the germline V gene, CDR1 is KGHSH and CDR2 is LQKENI. This CDR3 contains 12 residues. V lost 1 base, J lost 4 bases, and 5 bases lay in between.

J is TRBJ2-3 and V is TRBV5-4; 8 bases line up with TRBD2. Germline lookup yields CDR1 SGHNT and CDR2 YYREEE (reference sequence). The CDR3 totals 17 residues. V was pared by 4 bases and J by 1 base, with 11 bases of the junction left unmatched. The CDR3 bases are TGTGCCAGCAGCCGACCCGGGACTAGTGATCGCACAGATACGCAGTATTTT. Translating it yields CASSRPGTSDRTDTQYF.

The CDR3 nucleotides read TGTGCCAGCAGCTTAGAGGCACAGGCCCAGGGCTACACCTTC. Protein sequence: CASSLEAQAQGYTF. V and J are TRBV7-9 and TRBJ1-2; weak D call: TRBD1 (5 bases). CDR3 length: 14 residues. Per germline, CDR1 SEHNR and CDR2 FQNEAQ (reference sequence). Deletions cut 1 base from V and 8 bases from J, with 14 bases between.

The chain couples TRBV4-3 to TRBJ2-7; unclear D gene. CDR3 length: 17 amino acids. V was clipped by 3 bases and J by 4 bases, with 22 bases between them. Germline lookup yields CDR1 LGHNA and CDR2 YSLEER. The CDR3 DNA is TGCGCCAGCAGCCATGCACATAAGCCACTATTCCCGTACGAGCAGTACTTC. Translating gives CASSHAHKPLFPYEQYF.

J is TRBJ1-3 and V is TRBV14; possibly TRBD1 for D (5 bases). CDR3 length: 13 residues. Germline CDR1 is SGHDN and CDR2 is FVKESK. Trimming pared 4 bases from V and 2 bases from J, leaving 6 bases between. CDR3 loop: CASSPGTGNTIYF. In DNA, the CDR3 is TGTGCCAGCAGCCCAGGGACTGGAAACACCATATATTTT.